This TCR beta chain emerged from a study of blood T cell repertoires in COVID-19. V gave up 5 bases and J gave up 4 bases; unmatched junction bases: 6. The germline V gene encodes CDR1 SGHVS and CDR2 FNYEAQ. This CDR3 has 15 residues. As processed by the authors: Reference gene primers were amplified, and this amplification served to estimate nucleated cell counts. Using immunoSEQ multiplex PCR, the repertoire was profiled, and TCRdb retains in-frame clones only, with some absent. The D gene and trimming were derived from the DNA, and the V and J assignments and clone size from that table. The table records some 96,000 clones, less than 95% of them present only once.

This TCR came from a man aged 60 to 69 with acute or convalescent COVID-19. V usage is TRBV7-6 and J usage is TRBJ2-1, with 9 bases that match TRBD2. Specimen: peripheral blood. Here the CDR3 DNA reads TGTGCCAGCAGCCTCTCCAGCGGGGGGTACAATGAGCAGTTCTTC. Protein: CASSLSSGGYNEQFF.